This TCR beta chain came from a study of T cells in Graves' hyperthyroidism and ophthalmopathy. V was pared by 3 bases and J by 7 bases, with 6 bases of the junction left unmatched. CDR3 length: 14 amino acids. In germline, CDR1 is SNHLY, CDR2 FYNNEI. The table lists this clonotype with many counts. From RNA transcripts, TCR beta CDR3 regions were amplified. TCR CDR3 underwent first-round RT-PCR with the HTBI primer set. From the multiplex PCR reads, TCRdb called clonotypes with MiXCR, one entry per CDR3 protein. The sample lists more than 350,000 distinct CDR3 sequences, approximately 14% seen once, with about 21% in the top ten.

The rearrangement uses TRBV2 and TRBJ2-1, with 7 bases lining up with TRBD2. The clonotype comes from a woman in her fifties or sixties with Graves' ophthalmopathy. The sample comprised blood. The DNA for the CDR3 is TGTGCCAGCAGTGAGGCGGGAGCTTGGAATGAGCAGTTCTTC. This codes for CASSEAGAWNEQFF.